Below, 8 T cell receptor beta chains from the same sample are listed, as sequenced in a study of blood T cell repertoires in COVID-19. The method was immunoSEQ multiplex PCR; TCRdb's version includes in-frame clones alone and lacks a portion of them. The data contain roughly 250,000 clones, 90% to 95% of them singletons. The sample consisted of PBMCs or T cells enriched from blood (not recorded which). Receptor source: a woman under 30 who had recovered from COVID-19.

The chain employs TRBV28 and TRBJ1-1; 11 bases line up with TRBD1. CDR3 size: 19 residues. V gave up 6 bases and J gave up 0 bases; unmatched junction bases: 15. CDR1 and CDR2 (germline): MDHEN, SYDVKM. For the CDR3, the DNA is TGTGCCAGCAGGGACGAGGACAGGGGGCCTTCGGGGATGAACACTGAAGCTTTCTTT. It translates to CASRDEDRGPSGMNTEAFF.

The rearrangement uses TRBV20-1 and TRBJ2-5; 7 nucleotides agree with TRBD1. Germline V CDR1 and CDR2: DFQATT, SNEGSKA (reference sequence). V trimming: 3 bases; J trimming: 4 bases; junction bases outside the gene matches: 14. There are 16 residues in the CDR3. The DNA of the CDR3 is TGCAGTGCTAGTGCGAGGGACAGACTAATGGCAGAGACCCAGTACTTC. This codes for CSASARDRLMAETQYF.

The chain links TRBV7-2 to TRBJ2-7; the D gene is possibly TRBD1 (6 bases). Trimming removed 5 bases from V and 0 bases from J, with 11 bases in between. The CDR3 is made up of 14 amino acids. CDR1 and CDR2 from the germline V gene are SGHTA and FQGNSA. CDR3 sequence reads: CASSRTVDSYEQYF. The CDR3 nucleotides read TGTGCCAGCAGCCGGACAGTGGACTCCTACGAGCAGTACTTC.

The CDR3 sequence is CASSTGLAGAEQFF. CDR3 DNA: TGTGCCAGCAGCACGGGACTAGCGGGTGCCGAGCAGTTCTTC. The chain joins TRBV5-5 to TRBJ2-1; 12 bases fit TRBD2. This CDR3 spans 14 amino acids. The germline gives CDR1 SGHKS, CDR2 YYEKEE (reference sequence). The J segment lost 10 bases and the V segment lost 4 bases, leaving 6 bases of the junction unmatched. Based on the CDR3 plus reference TRBV5-5 and TRBJ2-1, the full variable domain is DAGVTQSPTHLIKTRGQQVTLRCSPISGHKSVSWYQQVLGQGPQFIFQYYEKEERGRGNFPDRFSARQFPNYSSELNVNALLLGDSALYLCASSTGLAGAEQFFGPGTRLTVL.

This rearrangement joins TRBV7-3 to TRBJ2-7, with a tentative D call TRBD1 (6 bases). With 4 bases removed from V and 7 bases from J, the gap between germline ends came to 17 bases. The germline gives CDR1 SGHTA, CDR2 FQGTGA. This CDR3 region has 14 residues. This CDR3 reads CASSSGSAGEEQYF. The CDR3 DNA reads TGTGCCAGCAGCTCTGGCTCAGCAGGGGAAGAGCAGTACTTC. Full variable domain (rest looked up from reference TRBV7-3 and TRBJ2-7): GAGVSQTPSNKVTEKGKYVELRCDPISGHTALYWYRQSLGQGPEFLIYFQGTGAADDSGLPNDRFFAVRPEGSVSTLKIQRTERGDSAVYLCASSSGSAGEEQYFGPGTRLTVT.

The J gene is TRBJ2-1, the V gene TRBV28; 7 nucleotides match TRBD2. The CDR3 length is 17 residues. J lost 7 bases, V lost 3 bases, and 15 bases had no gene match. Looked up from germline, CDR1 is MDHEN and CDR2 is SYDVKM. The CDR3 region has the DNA TGTGCCAGCAGTTTGGGGGGGACGCGGGGATTGGGAAATGAGCAGTTCTTC. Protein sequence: CASSLGGTRGLGNEQFF.

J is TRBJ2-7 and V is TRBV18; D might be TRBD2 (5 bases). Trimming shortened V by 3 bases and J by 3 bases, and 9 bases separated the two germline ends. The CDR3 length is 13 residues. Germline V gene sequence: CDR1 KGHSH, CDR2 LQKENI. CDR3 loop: CASSPSSIYEQYF. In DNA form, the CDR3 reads TGTGCCAGCTCACCGTCTAGCATCTACGAGCAGTACTTC.

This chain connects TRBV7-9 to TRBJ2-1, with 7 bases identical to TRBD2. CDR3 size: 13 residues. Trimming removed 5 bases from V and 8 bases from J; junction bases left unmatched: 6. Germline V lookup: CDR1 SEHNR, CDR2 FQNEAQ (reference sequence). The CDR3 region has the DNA TGTGCCAGCAGCCTACGGGGGGTCGATGAGCAGTTCTTC. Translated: CASSLRGVDEQFF.